This T cell receptor (beta chain) was sequenced during a study of blood T cell repertoires in COVID-19. Sequencing used immunoSEQ multiplex PCR; TCRdb keeps in-frame clones, though not all of them. The sample includes under 200,000 clones, around 79% seen only once; the top ten take roughly 8%. This CDR3 is built from 17 residues. With 1 base clipped from V and 3 bases from J, the junction kept 9 bases outside the gene matches. Germline CDR1 reads KGHSH; CDR2 reads LQKENI. The sequence was collected from a woman aged 55-75 years with COVID-19, enrolled during active disease. V gene TRBV18 combines with J gene TRBJ2-3; 8 bases match TRBD2. Sample: peripheral blood. CDR3 protein: CASSPQRSGIATDTQYF. The CDR3 region has the DNA TGTGCCAGCTCACCACAACGTAGCGGGATTGCGACAGATACGCAGTATTTT.